These 11 T cell receptor beta chains originate from one sample sequenced in a study of blood T cell repertoires in COVID-19. TCRdb's copy holds only in-frame clones and misses some; the assay was immunoSEQ multiplex PCR. Of fewer than 85,000 clones detected, 80% to 90% appear once; the ten largest clones hold under 6%. Input material: peripheral blood. These TCRs come from a human donor in a cohort sampled during active COVID-19.

The V and J genes are TRBV6-5 and TRBJ2-5; 7 positions match TRBD1. The CDR3 has 14 amino acids. Germline V CDR1 and CDR2: MNHEY, SVGAGI. V lost 7 bases, J lost 2 bases, and 7 bases stayed unmatched. The CDR3 region has the DNA TGTGCCAGCACTTTCGGACAGGCGCAAGAGACCCAGTACTTC. Its protein is CASTFGQAQETQYF.

V usage is TRBV5-6 and J usage is TRBJ1-1; 8 nucleotides align to TRBD1. This CDR3 comprises 14 residues. Germline V CDR1 and CDR2: SGHDT, YYEEEE. V dropped 1 base and J dropped 11; count of bases not matched to a gene: 10. CDR3 protein: CASSLTGGRGAAFF. The CDR3 region has the DNA TGTGCCAGCAGCTTGACAGGGGGGCGCGGGGCGGCTTTCTTT.

This chain links TRBV19 with TRBJ2-3; no reliable D call. In germline, CDR1 is LNHDA, CDR2 SQIVND (reference sequence). V lost 0 bases and J 2 bases, leaving 3 bases between the germline ends. There are 13 residues in the CDR3. CDR3 residues: CASSIDFTDTQYF. Here the CDR3 DNA reads TGTGCCAGTAGTATAGACTTCACAGATACGCAGTATTTT.

The CDR3 region is CASSSTGITDTQYF. For the CDR3, the DNA is TGTGCCAGCAGCTCGACAGGGATCACAGATACGCAGTATTTT. The V and J genes are TRBV5-6 and TRBJ2-3; 7 bases match TRBD1. The CDR3 runs to 14 residues. Trimming removed 3 bases from V and 2 bases from J; junction bases left unmatched: 3. In germline, CDR1 is SGHDT, CDR2 YYEEEE.

J is TRBJ2-3 and V is TRBV5-1; D remains unclear. This CDR3 spans 14 amino acids. Germline loops: CDR1 SGHRS, CDR2 YFSETQ. V gave up 1 base and J gave up 0 bases, with 6 bases separating them. The CDR3 coding sequence is TGCGCCAGCAGCTTGAAGAGTAGCACAGATACGCAGTATTTT. Amino acid sequence: CASSLKSSTDTQYF.

V gene TRBV6-1 combines with J gene TRBJ1-2; D possibly corresponds to TRBD1 (5 bases). CDR3 length: 15 amino acids. The germline V and J ends were trimmed by 0 bases and 8 bases, with 16 bases remaining between them. Per germline, CDR1 MNHNS and CDR2 SASEGT. This CDR3 reads CASSEAGGTIIGYTF. The CDR3 bases are TGTGCCAGCAGTGAAGCTGGAGGGACCATTATCGGCTACACCTTC.

The table lists this clone with a count of one. The V gene is TRBV6-5, the J gene TRBJ2-1; 10 positions match TRBD1. CDR3 size: 15 residues. J gave up 7 bases and V 7 bases, and 10 bases lay outside the gene matches. Germline V gene data show CDR1 as MNHEY and CDR2 as SVGAGI. The CDR3 reads CASTPRTGGRNEQFF. CDR3 DNA sequence: TGTGCCAGCACACCCCGGACAGGGGGAAGGAATGAGCAGTTCTTC.

The rearrangement links TRBV5-1 to TRBJ1-2; D is perhaps TRBD1 (6 bases). The germline V gene has CDR1 SGHRS and CDR2 YFSETQ. The CDR3 spans 14 residues. Trimming removed 6 bases at V and 4 bases at J, with 16 bases between. CDR3 sequence: CASTDTGIGYGYTF. In DNA, the CDR3 is TGCGCCAGCACCGATACAGGGATCGGCTATGGCTACACCTTC.

This sequence joins TRBV10-3 and TRBJ1-2; no reliable D call. With 10 bases removed from V and 0 bases from J, the gap between germline ends came to 6 bases. The CDR3 totals 11 residues. Germline V CDR1 and CDR2: ENHRY, SYGVKD. The CDR3 DNA follows: TGTGCCACCTCCTCTAACTATGGCTACACCTTC. Protein: CATSSNYGYTF.

The V gene is TRBV9, the J gene TRBJ1-5, with 8 bases that match TRBD1. This CDR3 has 15 amino acids. V lost 0 bases to trimming and J lost 4 bases; unmatched junction nucleotides: 3. Germline V gene sequence: CDR1 SGDLS, CDR2 YYNGEE. The CDR3 loop is CASSVGGQGNQPQHF. Here the CDR3 DNA reads TGTGCCAGCAGCGTAGGAGGACAGGGAAATCAGCCCCAGCATTTT.

The chain is built from TRBV7-8 and TRBJ2-5; 10 bases align to TRBD2. The CDR3 contains 16 residues. The germline V gene has CDR1 SGHVS and CDR2 FQNEAQ. V dropped 4 bases and J dropped 2; count of bases not matched to a gene: 7. In DNA, the CDR3 is TGTGCCAGCAGCTCCTTAGTAGCGGGAGGACAAGAGACCCAGTACTTC. This translates into CASSSLVAGGQETQYF.